A single T cell receptor beta chain is shown here with its context. Its antigen remains unidentified. Attached unique molecular identifiers marked individual cDNA molecules. TCRdb itself ran the 5' RACE reads through MiXCR, one entry per CDR3 protein. The sample has about 71,000 distinct CDR3 sequences, roughly 15% seen once. The V end lost 7 bases, the J end lost 0 bases, and 13 bases lay between the germline ends. Germline V CDR1 and CDR2: MNHNS, SASEGT. This CDR3 is 15 amino acids long. The sample belongs to a study of early T cells in non-severe SARS-CoV-2 infection. Overall study findings and caveats: VDJdb matching favored anti-spike CD8 responses, missing private and CD4 specificities.

The sequenced sample was whole blood. This TCR was recovered from an adult who was a healthcare worker with PCR-confirmed SARS-CoV-2 infection or an uninfected control (not recorded which). The V call is TRBV6-1, the J call TRBJ1-3; D is unclear. DNA of the CDR3: TGTGCCAGCACTCGAAGGGCAGACTCTGGAAACACCATATATTTT. This gives the protein CASTRRADSGNTIYF.